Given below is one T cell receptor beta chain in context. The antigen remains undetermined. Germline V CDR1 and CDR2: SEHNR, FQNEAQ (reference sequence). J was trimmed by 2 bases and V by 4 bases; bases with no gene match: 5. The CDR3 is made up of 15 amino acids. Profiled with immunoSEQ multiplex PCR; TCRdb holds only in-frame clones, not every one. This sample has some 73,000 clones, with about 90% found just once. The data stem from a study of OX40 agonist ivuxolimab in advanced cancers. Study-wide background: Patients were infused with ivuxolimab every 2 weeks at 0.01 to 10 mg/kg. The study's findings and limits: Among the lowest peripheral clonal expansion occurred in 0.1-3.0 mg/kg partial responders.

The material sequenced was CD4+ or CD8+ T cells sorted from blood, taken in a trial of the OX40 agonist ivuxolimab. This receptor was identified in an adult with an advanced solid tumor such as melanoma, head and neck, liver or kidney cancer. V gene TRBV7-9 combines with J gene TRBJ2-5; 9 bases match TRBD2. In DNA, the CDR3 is TGTGCCAGCAGCTCCGGACTAGCGCGACAAGAGACCCAGTACTTC. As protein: CASSSGLARQETQYF.